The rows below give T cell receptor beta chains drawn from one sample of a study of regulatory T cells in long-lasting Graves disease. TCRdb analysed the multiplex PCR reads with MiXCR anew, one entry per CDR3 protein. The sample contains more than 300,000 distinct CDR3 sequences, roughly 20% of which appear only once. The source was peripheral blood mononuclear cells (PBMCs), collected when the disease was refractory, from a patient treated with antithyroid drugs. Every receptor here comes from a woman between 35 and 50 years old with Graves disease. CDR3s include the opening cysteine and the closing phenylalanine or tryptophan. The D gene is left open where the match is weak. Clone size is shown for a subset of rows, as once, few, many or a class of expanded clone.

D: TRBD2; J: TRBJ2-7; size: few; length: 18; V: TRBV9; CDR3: CASSVGGGRGDLPLEQYF; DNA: TGTGCCAGCAGCGTAGGGGGAGGCCGGGGGGACCTTCCCCTCGAGCAGTACTTC
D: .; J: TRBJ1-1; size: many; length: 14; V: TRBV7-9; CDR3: CASSLGSVNTEAFF; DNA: TGTGCCAGCAGCTTAGGATCGGTGAACACTGAAGCTTTCTTT
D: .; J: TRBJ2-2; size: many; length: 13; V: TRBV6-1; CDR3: CASSETSTGELFF; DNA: TGTGCCAGCAGTGAAACCTCCACCGGGGAGCTGTTTTTT
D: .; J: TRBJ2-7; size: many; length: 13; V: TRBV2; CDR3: CASSKTVVYEQYF; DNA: TGTGCCAGCTCAAAGACAGTTGTCTACGAGCAGTACTTC
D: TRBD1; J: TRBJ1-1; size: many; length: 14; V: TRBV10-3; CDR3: CAISEETGASVTFF; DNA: TGTGCCATCAGTGAGGAGACAGGGGCTTCCGTAACTTTCTTT
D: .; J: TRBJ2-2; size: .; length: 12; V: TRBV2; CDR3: CASQPYTGELFF; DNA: TGTGCCAGCCAGCCCTATACCGGGGAGCTGTTTTTT
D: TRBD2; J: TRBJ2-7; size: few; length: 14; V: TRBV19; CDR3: CASSAAGLNYEQYF; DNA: TGTGCCAGTAGTGCTGCGGGACTAAATTACGAGCAGTACTTC
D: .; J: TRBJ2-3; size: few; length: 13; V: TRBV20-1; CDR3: CSARPPSTDTQYF; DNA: TGCAGTGCCCGTCCCCCTAGCACAGATACGCAGTATTTT
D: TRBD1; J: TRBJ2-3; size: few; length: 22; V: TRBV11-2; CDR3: CASSLSILILGQGIFGPDTQYF; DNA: TGTGCCAGCAGCTTAAGTATTTTGATACTCGGACAGGGGATTTTTGGCCCAGATACGCAGTATTTT
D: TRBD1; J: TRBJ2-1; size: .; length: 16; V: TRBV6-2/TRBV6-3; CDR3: CASSYSFRGLAHEQFF; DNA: TGTGCCAGCAGTTACTCATTTAGGGGGCTAGCCCATGAGCAGTTCTTC
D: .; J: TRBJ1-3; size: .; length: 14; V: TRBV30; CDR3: CAWRGPGPGNTIYF; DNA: TGTGCCTGGAGGGGACCCGGACCTGGAAACACCATATATTTT
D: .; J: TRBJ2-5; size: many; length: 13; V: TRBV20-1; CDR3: CSASLSALKTQYF; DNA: TGCAGTGCCTCCCTTAGCGCGCTCAAGACCCAGTACTTC
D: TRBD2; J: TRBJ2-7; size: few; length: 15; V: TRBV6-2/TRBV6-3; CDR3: CASSRWTSGDYEQYF; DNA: TGTGCCAGCAGTCGCTGGACTAGCGGGGACTACGAGCAGTACTTC
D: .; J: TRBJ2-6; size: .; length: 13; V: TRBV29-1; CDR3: CSVESSGANVLTF; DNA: TGCAGCGTTGAGAGCTCTGGGGCCAACGTCCTGACTTTC
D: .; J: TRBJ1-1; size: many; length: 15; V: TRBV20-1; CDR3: CSAKGTEEMNTEAFF; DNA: TGCAGTGCCAAAGGGACTGAAGAAATGAACACTGAAGCTTTCTTT
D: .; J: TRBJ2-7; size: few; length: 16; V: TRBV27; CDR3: CASSPLGRRDNYEQYF; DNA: TGTGCCAGCAGTCCCCTAGGGAGAAGGGACAACTACGAGCAGTACTTC
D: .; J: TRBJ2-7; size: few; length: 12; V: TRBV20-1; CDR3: CSVGGTDNEQYF; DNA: TGCAGTGTGGGCGGGACCGACAACGAGCAGTACTTC
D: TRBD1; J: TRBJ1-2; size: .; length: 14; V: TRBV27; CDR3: CASSPRTGPYGYTF; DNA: TGTGCCAGCAGTCCCCGGACAGGGCCCTATGGCTACACCTTC
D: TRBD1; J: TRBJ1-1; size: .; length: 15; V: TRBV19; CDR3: CASSMGPGGDTEAFF; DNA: TGTGCCAGTAGTATGGGACCAGGGGGGGACACTGAAGCTTTCTTT
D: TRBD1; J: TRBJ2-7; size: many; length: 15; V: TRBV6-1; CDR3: CASRPGTGDTYEQYF; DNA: TGTGCCAGCAGACCCGGGACAGGCGATACGTACGAGCAGTACTTC
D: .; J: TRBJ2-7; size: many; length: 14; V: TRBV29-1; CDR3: CSVVQPGYNDEQYF; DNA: TGCAGCGTTGTTCAGCCAGGGTATAACGACGAGCAGTACTTC
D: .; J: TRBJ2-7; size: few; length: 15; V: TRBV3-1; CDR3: CASSQGSSGRYEQYF; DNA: TGTGCCAGCAGCCAAGGATCGAGCGGTCGCTACGAGCAGTACTTC
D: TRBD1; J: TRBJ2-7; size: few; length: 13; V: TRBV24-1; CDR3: CATSDYRGEEQYF; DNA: TGTGCCACCAGTGATTACAGGGGGGAAGAGCAGTACTTC
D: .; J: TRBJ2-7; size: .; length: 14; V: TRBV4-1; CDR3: CASSQGGHPYEQYF; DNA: TGCGCCAGCAGCCAAGGAGGGCACCCCTACGAGCAGTACTTC
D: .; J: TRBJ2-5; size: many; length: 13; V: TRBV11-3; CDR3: CASSLNVGETQYF; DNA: TGTGCCAGCAGCTTGAACGTAGGAGAGACCCAGTACTTC
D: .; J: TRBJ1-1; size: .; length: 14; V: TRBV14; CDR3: CASSARGRDTEAFF; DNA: TGTGCCAGCAGCGCAAGAGGTCGAGACACTGAAGCTTTCTTT
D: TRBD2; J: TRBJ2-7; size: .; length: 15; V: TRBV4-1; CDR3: CASSGGLAHPYEQYF; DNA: TGCGCCAGCAGCGGAGGACTAGCGCATCCCTACGAGCAGTACTTC
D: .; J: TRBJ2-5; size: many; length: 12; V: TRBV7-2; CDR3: CASSLTGSTQYF; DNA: TGTGCCAGCAGCTTAACAGGGTCGACCCAGTACTTC
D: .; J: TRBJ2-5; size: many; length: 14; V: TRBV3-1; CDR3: CASSPPTVQETQYF; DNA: TGTGCCAGCAGCCCACCGACAGTTCAGGAGACCCAGTACTTC
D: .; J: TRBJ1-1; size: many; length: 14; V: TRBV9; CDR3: CASSVGSANTEAFF; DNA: TGTGCCAGCAGCGTAGGAAGCGCTAACACTGAAGCTTTCTTT
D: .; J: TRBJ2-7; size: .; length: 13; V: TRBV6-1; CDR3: CASNNQGGYEQYF; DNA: TGTGCCAGCAACAACCAGGGGGGCTACGAGCAGTACTTC
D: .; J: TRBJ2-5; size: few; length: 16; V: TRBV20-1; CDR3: CSAPSQDWASQETQYF; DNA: TGCAGTGCCCCCAGCCAGGACTGGGCCTCACAAGAGACCCAGTACTTC
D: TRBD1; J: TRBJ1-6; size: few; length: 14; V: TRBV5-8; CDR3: CASSFGTDYSPLHF; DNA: TGTGCCAGCAGCTTCGGGACAGACTATTCACCCCTCCACTTT
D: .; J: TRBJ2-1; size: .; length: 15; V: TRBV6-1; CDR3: CASSRPGLPHDEQFF; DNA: TGTGCCAGCAGTCGTCCGGGCCTCCCTCACGATGAGCAGTTCTTC
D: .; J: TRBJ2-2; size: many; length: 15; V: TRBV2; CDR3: CASGLQPLNTGELFF; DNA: TGTGCCAGCGGTCTTCAACCGTTGAACACCGGGGAGCTGTTTTTT
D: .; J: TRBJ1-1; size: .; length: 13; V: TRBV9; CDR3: CASSTGGETEAFF; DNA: TGTGCCAGCAGCACTGGGGGGGAGACTGAAGCTTTCTTT
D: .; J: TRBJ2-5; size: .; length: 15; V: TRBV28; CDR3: CASSEYRASQETQYF; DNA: TGTGCCAGCAGCGAATACAGGGCCAGCCAAGAGACCCAGTACTTC
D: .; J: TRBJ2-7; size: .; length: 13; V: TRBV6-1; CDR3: CASSPLGTGEQYF; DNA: TGTGCCAGCAGCCCGCTAGGAACTGGCGAGCAGTACTTC
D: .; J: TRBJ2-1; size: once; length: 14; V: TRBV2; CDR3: CASSEGQTYNEQFF; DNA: TGTGCCAGCAGTGAAGGCCAAACCTACAATGAGCAGTTCTTC
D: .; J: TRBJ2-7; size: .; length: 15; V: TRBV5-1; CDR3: CASSAELGNSYEQYF; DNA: TGCGCCAGCAGCGCCGAACTGGGTAATTCCTACGAGCAGTACTTC
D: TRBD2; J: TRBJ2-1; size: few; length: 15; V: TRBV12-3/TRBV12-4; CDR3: CASSLGRGRYNEQFF; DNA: TGTGCCAGCAGTTTAGGGCGGGGGAGATACAATGAGCAGTTCTTC